The clone carrying this T cell receptor (beta chain) was seen more than once but under ten times. The data are from a study of patients and donors after allogeneic stem cell transplantation. The CDR3 consists of 14 residues. Trimming removed 5 bases at V and 7 bases at J, with 14 bases between. TCRdb reprocessed the RT-PCR reads with MiXCR, giving one entry per CDR3 protein. The table records about 96,000 distinct CDR3 sequences, around 49% of them present only once. V is TRBV12-3 or TRBV12-4 and J is TRBJ1-4; tentative D call: TRBD1 (5 bases). The receptor was isolated from a human donor who was either an allogeneic HSCT recipient or a stem cell or donor lymphocyte infusion donor (not recorded which). It is not recorded whose cells these are; they may come from a transplant donor. The sample taken for sequencing was blood, either unsorted or a sorted T cell fraction (not recorded which). CDR3 nucleotides: TGTGCCAGCAGTCCAGGGAGACCGCCTGAAAAACTGTTTTTT. Residues: CASSPGRPPEKLFF.